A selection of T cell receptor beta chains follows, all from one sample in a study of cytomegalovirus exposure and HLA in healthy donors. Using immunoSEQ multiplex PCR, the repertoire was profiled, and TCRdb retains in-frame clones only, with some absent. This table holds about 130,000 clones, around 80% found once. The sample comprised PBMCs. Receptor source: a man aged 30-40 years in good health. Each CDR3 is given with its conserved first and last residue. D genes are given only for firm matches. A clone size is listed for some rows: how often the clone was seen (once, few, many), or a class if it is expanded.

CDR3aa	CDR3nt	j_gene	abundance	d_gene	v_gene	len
CASSLAGTYEQYF	TGTGCCAGCAGTTTAGCGGGAACCTACGAGCAGTACTTC	TRBJ2-7	NA	NA	TRBV27	13
CASSYGLAGYEQYF	TGCGCCAGCAGTTACGGACTAGCGGGATACGAGCAGTACTTC	TRBJ2-7	NA	TRBD2	TRBV4-1	14
CASSSPPGHADTQYF	TGTGCCAGCAGCTCCCCCCCTGGGCACGCAGATACGCAGTATTTT	TRBJ2-3	NA	NA	TRBV7-9	15
CASSPLAGRTGELFF	TGTGCCAGCAGCCCTCTAGCGGGTAGGACCGGGGAGCTGTTTTTT	TRBJ2-2	NA	TRBD2	TRBV14	15
CASSAGAAGNYEQYF	TGTGCCAGCAGTGCCGGCGCCGCGGGTAACTACGAGCAGTACTTC	TRBJ2-7	NA	NA	TRBV6-1	15
CASSQQGVNYGYTF	TGTGCCAGCAGTCAACAGGGGGTGAACTATGGCTACACCTTC	TRBJ1-2	NA	TRBD1	TRBV27	14
CASSLRWPRTDTQYF	TGTGCCAGCAGCTTACGCTGGCCTCGCACAGATACGCAGTATTTT	TRBJ2-3	NA	NA	TRBV7-9	15
CAISEQTRGADTQYF	TGTGCCATCAGTGAGCAAACAAGGGGCGCAGATACGCAGTATTTT	TRBJ2-3	NA	NA	TRBV10-3	15
CASSPGQGGDTQYF	TGTGCCAGCAGCCCTGGACAGGGCGGGGATACGCAGTATTTT	TRBJ2-3	few	TRBD1	TRBV5-8	14
CASSSGQVAGANVLTF	TGTGCCAGCAGCTCCGGACAGGTAGCTGGGGCCAACGTCCTGACTTTC	TRBJ2-6	few	TRBD1	TRBV9	16
CASGAGTSGQDEQFF	TGTGCTAGTGGTGCCGGGACTAGCGGGCAAGATGAGCAGTTCTTC	TRBJ2-1	NA	TRBD2	TRBV12-5	15
CAISVDSSYNEQFF	TGTGCCATCAGCGTCGACAGCTCCTACAATGAGCAGTTCTTC	TRBJ2-1	NA	NA	TRBV10-3	14
CASSPILDRRETQYF	TGTGCCAGCAGCCCCATCCTTGACAGGAGGGAGACCCAGTACTTC	TRBJ2-5	NA	NA	TRBV5-6	15
CSSSPTGSGGNQPQHF	TGTTCCAGCAGCCCGACAGGCTCCGGGGGCAATCAGCCCCAGCATTTT	TRBJ1-5	NA	NA	TRBV7-9	16
CASSFAFPSSYNEQFF	TGTGCCAGCAGTTTTGCGTTCCCTAGCTCCTACAATGAGCAGTTCTTC	TRBJ2-1	NA	NA	TRBV28	16
CASSLELQASALPEAFF	TGTGCCAGCAGCTTAGAGCTACAGGCTTCGGCCTTGCCTGAAGCTTTCTTT	TRBJ1-1	NA	NA	TRBV7-9	17
CASSKEADSDRCTGELFF	TGTGCCAGCAGCAAGGAGGCCGACTCGGACCGGTGTACCGGGGAGCTGTTTTTT	TRBJ2-2	NA	NA	TRBV21-1	18
CSSSSQTGLGPQHF	TGTTCCAGCAGCTCACAAACAGGGCTTGGCCCCCAGCATTTT	TRBJ1-5	few	NA	TRBV7-9	14
CASSQGNPGQGVLEQYF	TGCGCCAGCAGCCAAGGGAACCCGGGACAGGGTGTGCTCGAGCAGTACTTC	TRBJ2-7	NA	TRBD1	TRBV4-1	17
CASSPDLGHYGYTF	TGTGCCAGCAGCCCGGACTTGGGCCACTATGGCTACACCTTC	TRBJ1-2	NA	NA	TRBV7-2	14
CASTEPGGEETQYF	TGCGCCAGCACCGAACCAGGGGGTGAGGAGACCCAGTACTTC	TRBJ2-5	once	TRBD1	TRBV5-1	14
CASSYALAASSYNEQFF	TGTGCCAGCAGCTATGCCCTAGCGGCGAGCTCCTACAATGAGCAGTTCTTC	TRBJ2-1	NA	TRBD2	TRBV7-9	17
CASSLATPGTEAFF	TGTGCCAGCAGCTTAGCGACACCGGGGACTGAAGCTTTCTTT	TRBJ1-1	few	NA	TRBV11-3	14
CAWRRLAYNEQFF	TGTGCCTGGAGAAGACTAGCTTACAATGAGCAGTTCTTC	TRBJ2-1	NA	TRBD2	TRBV30	13
CASTLGNQFYEQYF	TGTGCCAGCACCCTCGGGAACCAGTTCTACGAGCAGTACTTC	TRBJ2-7	NA	NA	TRBV6-1	14
CASSIGLWASYEQYF	TGTGCCAGCAGCATCGGACTGTGGGCTTCCTACGAGCAGTACTTC	TRBJ2-7	once	NA	TRBV7-2	15
CASRREEGSGNTIYF	TGTGCCAGCAGACGAGAAGAGGGATCTGGAAACACCATATATTTT	TRBJ1-3	few	NA	TRBV28	15
CASSPSSDRADNEQFF	TGTGCCAGTAGTCCCTCATCGGACAGGGCAGACAATGAGCAGTTCTTC	TRBJ2-1	NA	TRBD1	TRBV19	16
CASSRDGQTGVEQYF	TGTGCCAGCTCACGCGACGGGCAAACAGGGGTCGAGCAGTACTTC	TRBJ2-7	NA	TRBD1	TRBV18	15